The 15 T cell receptor beta chains below all came from one sample that was sequenced in a study of blood T cell repertoires in COVID-19. The repertoire was sequenced with immunoSEQ multiplex PCR; TCRdb's copy has only in-frame clones and lacks some. Of approximately 100,000 clones in the sample, roughly 80% were seen once. Sequencing was carried out using peripheral blood. These receptors were obtained from a woman older than 75 with active or convalescent COVID-19.

V usage is TRBV5-1 and J usage is TRBJ1-1; no clear D. V was clipped by 1 base and J by 1 base, with 11 bases between them. This CDR3 contains 15 residues. Germline values: CDR1 SGHRS, CDR2 YFSETQ. The CDR3 nucleotides read TGCGCCAGCAGCTTGCCTCCCACAGAGAACACTGAAGCTTTCTTT. Residues: CASSLPPTENTEAFF.

This chain connects TRBV28 to TRBJ1-2, with a possible D match to TRBD1 (6 bases). The CDR3 is 14 residues long. Trimming left V 2 bases short and J 6 bases short, with 13 bases between. From germline, CDR1 is MDHEN and CDR2 SYDVKM. The DNA for the CDR3 is TGTGCCAGCAGTTTAAGGGGGGGAATCCATGGCTACACCTTC. It specifies CASSLRGGIHGYTF.

V and J are TRBV12-3 or TRBV12-4 and TRBJ1-2; a possible D gene is TRBD1 (6 bases). The CDR3 is 12 residues long. Deletions cut 10 bases from V and 2 bases from J, with 11 bases between. The chain's CDR3 is CATLDRNYGYTF. CDR3 sequence (DNA): TGTGCCACTTTGGACAGAAACTATGGCTACACCTTC.

The chain combines TRBV9 with TRBJ2-6; perhaps TRBD1 as D (6 bases). CDR1 is SGDLS, CDR2 YYNGEE, per germline. The length of the CDR3 is 16 residues. V was trimmed by 6 bases and J by 3 bases, leaving 16 bases between them. The CDR3 loop reads CASISLGGRGANVLTF. CDR3 bases: TGTGCCAGCATCTCTCTTGGGGGCCGTGGGGCCAACGTCCTGACTTTC.

Comment on this clone: A much larger clone sits a single nucleotide away, making a read error possible. Distinct nucleotide sequences in the sample also encode this CDR3. The chain carries TRBV6-2 or TRBV6-3 and TRBJ2-7; D is perhaps TRBD1 (6 bases). CDR1 MNHEY and CDR2 SVGEGT come from the germline V gene. The CDR3 is 12 residues long. V shed 2 bases and J shed 7 bases, with 9 bases lying between them. This CDR3 reads CASSYARGEQYF. The CDR3 DNA reads as TGTGCCAGCAGTTACGCCAGGGGTGAGCAGTACTTC.

V usage is TRBV7-2 and J usage is TRBJ2-2; 9 bases are a match to TRBD1. CDR3 size: 15 residues. Germline values: CDR1 SGHTA, CDR2 FQGNSA. J lost 0 bases, V lost 4 bases, and 0 bases had no gene match. CDR3 amino acids: CASSWDRANTGELFF. CDR3 nucleotide sequence: TGTGCCAGCAGCTGGGACAGGGCGAACACCGGGGAGCTGTTTTTT. The whole variable domain, filled in from reference TRBV7-2 and TRBJ2-2, reads GAGVSQSPSNKVTEKGKDVELRCDPISGHTALYWYRQSLGQGLEFLIYFQGNSAPDKSGLPSDRFSAERTGGSVSTLTIQRTQQEDSAVYLCASSWDRANTGELFFGEGSRLTVL.

This clone was recorded once. V and J are TRBV7-2 and TRBJ1-3, with 7 positions matching TRBD1. Germline-derived CDR1 and CDR2 are SGHTA and FQGNSA. CDR3 length: 14 residues. After removal of 5 bases from V and 4 bases from J, the junction contained 5 bases not matched to a gene. CDR3 in DNA: TGTGCCAGCAGCGTAGGGGGCGCCGGAAACACCATATATTTT. Its protein is CASSVGGAGNTIYF.

V is TRBV7-2 and J is TRBJ2-5; 15 bases are a match to TRBD2. J lost 2 bases, V lost 4 bases, and 11 bases had no gene match. The germline gives CDR1 SGHTA, CDR2 FQGNSA. The CDR3 has 19 residues. CDR3 loop: CASSSQGLAGGRHQETQYF. The CDR3 DNA reads as TGTGCCAGCAGCTCACAGGGACTAGCGGGGGGTCGACATCAAGAGACCCAGTACTTC.

This clone was picked up a small number of times. The chain is built from TRBV4-1 and TRBJ1-5; D gene uncertain. CDR3 length equals 13 residues. Trimming took 0 bases from V and 7 from J, leaving 7 bases between them. Per the germline V gene, CDR1 is MGHRA and CDR2 is YSYEKL. CDR3 residues: CASSQDGGQPQHF. CDR3 DNA sequence: TGCGCCAGCAGCCAAGATGGAGGACAGCCCCAGCATTTT.

This clone was counted only a few times. The gene calls are TRBV6-2 or TRBV6-3 and TRBJ2-1; D call uncertain. V dropped 0 bases and J dropped 8 bases, with 8 bases sitting between them. CDR3 size: 13 residues. Germline V lookup: CDR1 MNHEY, CDR2 SVGEGT. This CDR3 is CASSYSQVYEQFF. DNA of the CDR3: TGTGCCAGCAGTTACTCGCAGGTCTATGAGCAGTTCTTC.

In its sample, this clone was seen once. This chain connects TRBV4-1 to TRBJ1-4, with D unclear. Trimming left V 3 bases short and J 4 bases short, with 18 bases between. The CDR3 consists of 17 residues. CDR1 and CDR2 (germline): MGHRA, YSYEKL. Here the CDR3 reads CASSHLGMGGINEKLFF. CDR3 DNA: TGCGCCAGCAGCCATTTGGGGATGGGAGGCATTAATGAAAAACTGTTTTTT.

Here the CDR3 reads CASNLQGSPHQETQYF. CDR3 DNA sequence: TGTGCCAGCAACCTACAGGGATCCCCTCACCAAGAGACCCAGTACTTC. The chain couples TRBV11-2 to TRBJ2-5; perhaps TRBD1 as D (6 bases). There are 16 residues in the CDR3. V lost 7 bases to trimming and J lost 0 bases, with 18 bases between them. Germline V CDR1 and CDR2: SGHAT, FQNNGV.

The rearrangement joins TRBV18 to TRBJ2-3; 13 bases line up with TRBD2. The J segment lost 1 base and the V segment lost 6 bases, leaving 7 bases of the junction unmatched. Germline V gene sequence: CDR1 KGHSH, CDR2 LQKENI. The CDR3 is 17 amino acids. DNA of the CDR3: TGTGCCAGCTCCCGACTAGCGGGGGGCTTAGGCACAGATACGCAGTATTTT. As protein: CASSRLAGGLGTDTQYF. The full variable domain, rest sourced from reference TRBV18 and TRBJ2-3, is NAGVMQNPRHLVRRRGQEARLRCSPMKGHSHVYWYRQLPEEGLKFMVYLQKENIIDESGMPKERFSAEFPKEGPSILRIQQVVRGDSAAYFCASSRLAGGLGTDTQYFGPGTRLTVL.

There are a few counts of this clone. The rearrangement uses TRBV5-6 and TRBJ2-5, with 7 bases identical to TRBD1. From germline, CDR1 is SGHDT and CDR2 YYEEEE. The V gene end was trimmed by 6 bases and the J gene end by 5 bases; junction bases not matched to a gene: 10. The length of the CDR3 is 14 residues. CDR3 DNA: TGTGCCAGCACCCCCAAGACAGGGAGTGAGACCCAGTACTTC. Translated: CASTPKTGSETQYF.

This clone was seen more than once but under ten times. The chain has TRBV7-2 and TRBJ2-5; TRBD2 matches 14 bases. Germline CDR1 SGHTA, CDR2 FQGNSA. V trimming: 6 bases; J trimming: 3 bases; junction bases outside the gene matches: 3. There are 15 residues in the CDR3. The CDR3 sequence: CASSQGLAGEETQYF. DNA for the CDR3: TGTGCCAGCAGTCAGGGACTAGCGGGAGAAGAGACCCAGTACTTC.